These 23 T cell receptor beta chains were all obtained from the same sample, sequenced in a study of T cell responses to AZD1222 COVID-19 vaccine. TCRdb's table, derived via immunoSEQ multiplex PCR, lists solely in-frame clones and lacks some. The sample has over 100,000 clones, around 90% seen once; the top ten hold roughly 2.7%. The sample consisted of peripheral blood, taken 28 days after the second AZD1222 dose. All receptors come from an adult who received the AZD1222 COVID-19 vaccine.

This clone was seen only once. This chain connects TRBV19 to TRBJ1-4; possible D gene TRBD1, 5 bases. Germline-derived CDR1 and CDR2 are LNHDA and SQIVND (reference sequence). This CDR3 is built from 14 residues. V was clipped by 6 bases and J by 7 bases, with 15 bases between them. Written as DNA, the CDR3 is TGTGCCAGTAGGTCGGGACGCGTGGGTGAAAAACTGTTTTTT. As protein: CASRSGRVGEKLFF.

The rearrangement joins TRBV3-1 (or the pseudogene TRBV3-2) to TRBJ2-7; TRBD2 aligns across 9 bases. The V gene's germline CDR1 is LGHDT and CDR2 YNNKEL (reference sequence). V lost 4 bases and J lost 4; bases outside the gene matches: 14. The CDR3 loop spans 17 amino acids. The CDR3 nucleotides are TGTGCCAGCAGCCCCAGGCTGCAAGCGGGGGGCGGGTACGAGCAGTACTTC. It is translated as CASSPRLQAGGGYEQYF.

The chain carries TRBV6-2 or TRBV6-3 and TRBJ2-7; 9 bases fit TRBD1. Germline-derived CDR1 and CDR2 are MNHEY and SVGEGT. The length of the CDR3 is 16 residues. The V segment lost 6 bases and the J segment 6 bases; nucleotides outside the gene matches: 15. The CDR3 sequence: CASSPPPGQGKGEQYF. In DNA form, the CDR3 reads TGTGCCAGCAGCCCACCCCCGGGACAGGGTAAGGGCGAGCAGTACTTC.

V gene TRBV6-5 combines with J gene TRBJ2-3, with D perhaps matching TRBD1 or TRBD2 (5 bases each). This CDR3 contains 13 residues. The V and J ends lost 2 bases and 7 bases respectively, with 10 bases between them. Germline lookup yields CDR1 MNHEY and CDR2 SVGAGI. CDR3 in amino acids: CASSYTRENTQYF. The CDR3 coding sequence is TGTGCCAGCAGTTACACCAGGGAGAATACGCAGTATTTT.

This clone occurred once. The rearrangement joins TRBV6-5 to TRBJ1-5; 9 bases line up with TRBD1. This CDR3 spans 14 amino acids. Germline CDR1 and CDR2: MNHEY and SVGAGI. The J segment lost 6 bases and the V segment lost 6 bases, leaving 6 bases of the junction unmatched. The CDR3 sequence: CASRPGTGPQPQHF. For the CDR3, the DNA is TGTGCCAGCAGGCCCGGGACAGGGCCTCAGCCCCAGCATTTT.

The chain employs TRBV5-1 and TRBJ2-7; TRBD1 aligns across 9 bases. Trimming cost V 4 bases and J 4 bases; bases outside gene matches: 6. CDR3 length equals 14 residues. Germline loops: CDR1 SGHRS, CDR2 YFSETQ. CDR3 protein: CASSPGTGSYEQYF. The CDR3 DNA reads as TGCGCCAGCAGCCCTGGGACAGGGTCTTACGAGCAGTACTTC.

This chain links TRBV10-3 with TRBJ2-1; D uncertain. The CDR3 spans 15 residues. From germline, CDR1 is ENHRY and CDR2 SYGVKD. V lost 4 bases and J 7 bases, leaving 17 bases between the germline ends. The CDR3 loop is CAISGAGALRNEQFF. CDR3 DNA: TGTGCCATCAGTGGGGCCGGAGCCTTACGAAATGAGCAGTTCTTC.

The genes are TRBV6-2 or TRBV6-3 and TRBJ2-5; maybe TRBD2 (5 bases). The germline V and J ends were trimmed by 4 bases and 3 bases, with 18 bases remaining between them. CDR1 and CDR2 from the germline V gene are MNHEY and SVGEGT. CDR3 length: 16 amino acids. The CDR3 loop reads CASSSYWGALEETQYF. The CDR3, as DNA: TGTGCCAGCAGTTCTTATTGGGGAGCTCTTGAAGAGACCCAGTACTTC.

The V and J genes are TRBV18 and TRBJ1-2; D is perhaps TRBD1 (5 bases). Germline-derived CDR1 and CDR2 are KGHSH and LQKENI. The V gene lost 1 base and the J gene lost 7 bases, with 10 bases spanning the gap. The length of the CDR3 is 13 residues. The CDR3: CASSPQGLSGYTF. The CDR3 bases are TGTGCCAGCTCACCACAGGGGTTGTCTGGCTACACCTTC.

The rearrangement links TRBV10-3 to TRBJ1-5; D is uncertain. Trimming pared 2 bases from V and 4 bases from J, leaving 3 bases between. Germline CDR1 ENHRY, CDR2 SYGVKD. This CDR3 has 12 residues. CDR3 coding DNA: TGTGCCATCAGTGAGGAGAATCAGCCCCAGCATTTT. Amino acids: CAISEENQPQHF.

This clone was counted only a few times. J is TRBJ1-5 and V is TRBV4-1; D is unresolved. V lost 3 bases, J lost 4 bases, and 10 bases lay in between. Germline CDR1 and CDR2: MGHRA and YSYEKL. The CDR3 covers 14 residues. The CDR3 is CASSQTFENQPQHF. CDR3 coding DNA: TGCGCCAGCAGCCAGACATTTGAAAATCAGCCCCAGCATTTT.

This chain uses TRBV5-1 with TRBJ1-2, with a possible D match to TRBD1 (5 bases). The V gene lost 0 bases and the J gene lost 6 bases, with 18 bases spanning the gap. This CDR3 has 16 amino acids. The germline gives CDR1 SGHRS, CDR2 YFSETQ. The CDR3 spells CASSLATRASVDGYTF. CDR3 DNA: TGCGCCAGCAGCTTGGCGACCAGGGCCAGCGTTGATGGCTACACCTTC.

The chain links TRBV18 to TRBJ1-1; maybe TRBD1 (5 bases). The CDR3 length is 13 residues. CDR1 KGHSH and CDR2 LQKENI come from the germline V gene. Deletions cut 8 bases from V and 3 bases from J, with 13 bases between. The CDR3 region is CASTGGGDTEAFF. DNA of the CDR3: TGTGCCAGCACCGGGGGGGGTGACACTGAAGCTTTCTTT.

CDR3 amino acids: CASSLVGPQTGNTIYF. DNA of the CDR3: TGTGCCAGCAGCTTAGTGGGACCCCAAACTGGAAACACCATATATTTT. This rearrangement joins TRBV7-6 to TRBJ1-3, with D maybe TRBD1 (5 bases). Per the germline V gene, CDR1 is SGHVS and CDR2 is FNYEAQ. There are 16 residues in the CDR3. Trimming removed 1 base at V and 2 bases at J, with 12 bases between. The variable domain in full, with the rest retrieved from reference TRBV7-6 and TRBJ1-3, is GAGVSQSPRYKVTKRGQDVALRCDPISGHVSLYWYRQALGQGPEFLTYFNYEAQQDKSGLPNDRFSAERPEGSISTLTIQRTEQRDSAMYRCASSLVGPQTGNTIYFGEGSWLTVV.

Written as DNA, the CDR3 is TGTGCCAGCAGCTTGGTTGGGACACCCACGGGAAACACCATATATTTT. It translates to CASSLVGTPTGNTIYF. The chain joins TRBV5-6 to TRBJ1-3; TRBD1 is a possible D gene (6 bases). V was clipped by 0 bases and J by 4 bases, with 14 bases between them. Per the germline V gene, CDR1 is SGHDT and CDR2 is YYEEEE. The CDR3 runs 16 residues.

The chain carries TRBV7-2 and TRBJ2-7, with 9 nucleotides matching TRBD1. The germline V gene encodes CDR1 SGHTA and CDR2 FQGNSA. V was pared by 1 base and J by 3 bases, with 7 bases of the junction left unmatched. The CDR3 is 16 residues long. CDR3 region: CASSLVMTGGVYEQYF. CDR3 in DNA: TGTGCCAGCAGCTTAGTGATGACAGGGGGTGTCTACGAGCAGTACTTC.

The CDR3 nucleotides are TGCGCCAGCAGCTTGACAGCGAACACTGAAGCTTTCTTT. Its protein is CASSLTANTEAFF. The chain uses TRBV5-1 and TRBJ1-1; D ambiguous. Germline-derived CDR1 and CDR2 are SGHRS and YFSETQ. There are 13 residues in the CDR3. V shed 1 base and J shed 1 base, with 5 bases lying between them.

The chain combines TRBV7-3 with TRBJ1-2; a possible D gene is TRBD1 (5 bases). CDR1 is SGHTA, CDR2 FQGTGA, per germline. Trimming stripped 5 bases from V and 6 bases from J, with 13 bases between. The length of the CDR3 is 13 residues. The CDR3 reads CASSPYPGNGYTF. The CDR3 DNA is TGTGCCAGCAGCCCCTACCCAGGGAATGGCTACACCTTC.

This clone was counted only a few times. V gene TRBV6-5 combines with J gene TRBJ1-1, with 9 bases matching TRBD1. This CDR3 region has 14 residues. Germline CDR1 is MNHEY and CDR2 is SVGAGI. The trim removed 3 bases at V and 8 bases at J, leaving 7 bases unmatched. The CDR3 loop reads CASSYNPGQGEAFF. Here the CDR3 DNA reads TGTGCCAGCAGTTATAACCCAGGACAGGGGGAAGCTTTCTTT.

The chain uses TRBV7-8 and TRBJ1-5; no clear D gene. Germline assignment: CDR1 SGHVS and CDR2 FQNEAQ. Trimming stripped 7 bases from V and 5 bases from J, with 15 bases between. The CDR3 sequence is 14 residues long. The CDR3 nucleotides read TGTGCCAGCACCACGCTAGGGAACGATCAGCCCCAGCATTTT. Translated, it gives CASTTLGNDQPQHF.

This clone was picked up a small number of times. This sequence joins TRBV15 and TRBJ2-7; no firm D call. The CDR3 has 10 residues. V was trimmed by 1 base and J by 6 bases, leaving 1 base between them. CDR1 is LNHNV and CDR2 is YYDKDF in the germline V gene (reference sequence). DNA for the CDR3: TGTGCCACCAGCAGAGCCGAGCAGTACTTC. It codes for CATSRAEQYF.

The genes are TRBV24-1 and TRBJ2-5; no firm D call. This CDR3 is built from 13 residues. Trimming pared 5 bases from V and 2 bases from J, leaving 8 bases between. The germline V gene encodes CDR1 KGHDR and CDR2 SFDVKD. As DNA, the CDR3 is TGTGCCACCAGTGGGGCCAGGCAAGAGACCCAGTACTTC. It translates to CATSGARQETQYF.

A single count supports this clone. This CDR3 reads CASDSAPNYGYTF. In nucleotides, the CDR3 is TGTGCCTCGGACTCGGCACCGAACTATGGCTACACCTTC. The chain has TRBV19 and TRBJ1-2; D gene ambiguous. Germline values: CDR1 LNHDA, CDR2 SQIVND (reference sequence). Trimming took off 11 bases at V and 2 bases at J, with 15 bases between the two ends. The length of the CDR3 is 13 residues.